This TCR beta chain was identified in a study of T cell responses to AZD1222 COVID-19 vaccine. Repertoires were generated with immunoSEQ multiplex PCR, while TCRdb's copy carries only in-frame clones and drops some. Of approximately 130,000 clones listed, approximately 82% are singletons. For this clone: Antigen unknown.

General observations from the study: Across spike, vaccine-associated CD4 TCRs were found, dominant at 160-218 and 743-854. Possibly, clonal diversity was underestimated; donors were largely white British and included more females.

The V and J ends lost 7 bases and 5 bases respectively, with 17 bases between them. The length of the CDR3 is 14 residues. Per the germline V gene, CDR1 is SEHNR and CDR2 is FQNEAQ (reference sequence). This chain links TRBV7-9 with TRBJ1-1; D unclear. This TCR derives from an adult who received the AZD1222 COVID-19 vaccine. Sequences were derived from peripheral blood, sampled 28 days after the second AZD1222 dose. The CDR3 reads CASIPLGIRTEAFF. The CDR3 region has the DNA TGTGCCAGCATCCCCCTTGGGATTCGGACTGAAGCTTTCTTT.